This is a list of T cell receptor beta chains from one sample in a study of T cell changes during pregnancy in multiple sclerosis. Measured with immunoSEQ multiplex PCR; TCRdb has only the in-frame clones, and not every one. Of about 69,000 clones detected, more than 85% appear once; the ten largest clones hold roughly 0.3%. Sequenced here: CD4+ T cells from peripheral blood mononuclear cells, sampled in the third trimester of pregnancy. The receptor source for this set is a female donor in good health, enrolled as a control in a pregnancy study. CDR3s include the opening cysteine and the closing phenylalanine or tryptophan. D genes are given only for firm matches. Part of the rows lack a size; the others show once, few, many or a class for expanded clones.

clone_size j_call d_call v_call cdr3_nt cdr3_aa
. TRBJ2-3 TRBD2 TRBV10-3 TGTGCCATCAGCCAAACTAGCGGGGGGTCCGCAGATACGCAGTATTTT CAISQTSGGSADTQYF
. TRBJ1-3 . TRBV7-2 TGTGCCAGCAGCTTAGAAATAGGTGGCGGCGGAAACACCATATATTTT CASSLEIGGGGNTIYF
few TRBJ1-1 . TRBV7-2 TGTGCCAGCAGCCTAATACTGATGACTAACACTGAAGCTTTCTTT CASSLILMTNTEAFF
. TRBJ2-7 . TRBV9 TGTGCCAGCAGCGTAAATCCGTTTACTAGCAGTGAGCAGTACTTC CASSVNPFTSSEQYF
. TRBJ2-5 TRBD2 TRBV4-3 TGCGCCAGCAGCCTAAACTTCGCGGGAGGTCAAGAGACCCAGTACTTC CASSLNFAGGQETQYF
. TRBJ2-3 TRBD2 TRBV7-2 TGTGCCAGCACGTACGGAGGGCGGGGGAGCACAGATACGCAGTATTTT CASTYGGRGSTDTQYF
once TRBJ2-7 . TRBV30 TGTGCCTGGAACGGCAGGAACTACGAGCAGTACTTC CAWNGRNYEQYF
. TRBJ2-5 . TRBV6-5 TGTGCCACCGGGGGCCAAGAGACCCAGTACTTC CATGGQETQYF
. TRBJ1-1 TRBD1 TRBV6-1 TGTGCCAGCAGGGCTCCCGTCAGGGGGGTCACTGAAGCTTTCTTT CASRAPVRGVTEAFF
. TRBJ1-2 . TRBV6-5 TGTGCCAGCAGTAGGGGAGGGAACTATGGCTACACCTTC CASSRGGNYGYTF
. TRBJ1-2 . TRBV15 TGTGCCACCAGCAGGGCGGATAACTATGGCTACACCTTC CATSRADNYGYTF
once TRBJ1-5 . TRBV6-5 TGTGCCAGCAGTTACGAGGGTAGACAGCCCCAGCATTTT CASSYEGRQPQHF
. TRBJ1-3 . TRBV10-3 TGTGCCATCCGGACAGCTTCGGGAAACACCATATATTTT CAIRTASGNTIYF
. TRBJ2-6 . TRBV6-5 TGTGCCAGCAGTTACTCTCAGTATAGCGGGGCCAACGTCCTGACTTTC CASSYSQYSGANVLTF
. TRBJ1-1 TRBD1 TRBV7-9 TGTGCCAGCCACCCCCGGGACAGGGGGCGCGGAACTGAAGCTTTCTTT CASHPRDRGRGTEAFF
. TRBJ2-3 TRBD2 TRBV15 TGTGCCACCAGCAGGGAATCCGGGACTAGCGGGGGGAGTGATACGCAGTATTTT CATSRESGTSGGSDTQYF
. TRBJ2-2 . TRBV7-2 TGTGCCAGCAGCTTAGGAGGCAGGGGCCGGGACACCGGGGAGCTGTTTTTT CASSLGGRGRDTGELFF
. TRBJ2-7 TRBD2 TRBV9 TGTGCCAGCAGCCCCTTTCGGGGGGTCGCCCCCTACGAGCAGTACTTC CASSPFRGVAPYEQYF
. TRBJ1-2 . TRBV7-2 TGTGCCAGCAGCTTAGGGCGCGAGAGGGGCTACACCTTC CASSLGRERGYTF
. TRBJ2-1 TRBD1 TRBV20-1 TGCAGTGCTAGTTGGGACAGGGGGCAGTTCTTC CSASWDRGQFF
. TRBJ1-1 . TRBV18 TGTGCCAGCTCACCGAGGACAGAGAGTATGAACACTGAAGCTTTCTTT CASSPRTESMNTEAFF
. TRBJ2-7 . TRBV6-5 TGTGCCAGCAGTGAGAACAGAGCCTACGAGCAGTACTTC CASSENRAYEQYF